Sequencing of this T cell receptor beta chain was carried out in a study of cytomegalovirus exposure and HLA in healthy donors. At the level of the study: Around four fifths of 350 to 400 genotyped donors fell in the Caucasian-associated ancestry cluster.

There are 16 residues in the CDR3. Germline CDR1 and CDR2: SGHDN and FVKESK. The V segment lost 2 bases and the J segment 4 bases; nucleotides outside the gene matches: 8. PCR amplification relied on 60 Vbeta primers (plus 13 Jbeta primers). Authors' methods: In a later analysis, approximately 73 million unique TCR beta chains included roughly 11 million shared by two or more donors. Clones were read by immunoSEQ multiplex PCR, and TCRdb kept only the in-frame ones, dropping some. Clone size and the V and J calls come from that table; the DNA yielded D and trimming. The sample has approximately 140,000 clones, over 60% seen once; the top ten hold 1.5% to 2%. Each donor was nominally healthy when sampled (though unrecorded immune exposures were likely). This clone has only a few counts. Its antigen is as yet unknown. Findings and limits, study-wide: For TCR beta chains, V- and J-gene trimming was later linked to a missense DCLRE1C variant.

The sequenced material came from PBMCs. The J gene is TRBJ2-5, the V gene TRBV14; 9 bases line up with TRBD1. This clonotype was obtained from a woman in her late teens or twenties in good health and CMV-seronegative. The CDR3 protein is CASSQHRDRVGETQYF. The CDR3 DNA is TGTGCCAGCAGCCAACACCGGGACAGGGTAGGAGAGACCCAGTACTTC.